This T cell receptor beta chain was captured in a study of cytotoxic CD8 clonotypes in ibrutinib-treated CLL. The assay was immunoSEQ multiplex PCR, and TCRdb's table has in-frame clones only and misses some. The sample consists of fewer than 400,000 clones, 67% of them appearing once. Specimen: PBMCs, collected after 36 months of ibrutinib treatment. This sequence originates from a human donor with chronic lymphocytic leukemia.

The CDR3 spells CASSFGAFGRLAGAISYNEQFF. Written as DNA, the CDR3 is TGTGCCAGCAGTTTCGGTGCTTTTGGAAGACTAGCGGGAGCCATATCCTACAATGAGCAGTTCTTC. The chain combines TRBV28 with TRBJ2-1; 12 bases agree with TRBD2. V lost 3 bases to trimming and J lost 1 base; unmatched junction nucleotides: 19. CDR1 and CDR2 (germline): MDHEN, SYDVKM. This CDR3 comprises 22 residues.